The 18 T cell receptor beta chains reported below all come from one sample, sequenced in a study of regulatory T cells in long-lasting Graves disease. Regarding time point: newly diagnosed GD, antithyroid drugs for less than 3 months. From PBMCs, RNA was extracted and then used to make the TCR library. Libraries of TCR beta came from iRepertoire HTBI primers plus Arm-PCR of CDR3 regions. TCRdb redid the calling of the multiplex PCR reads with MiXCR, one entry per CDR3 protein. The sample lists some 460,000 distinct CDR3 sequences; roughly 17% were seen once. The sample was also linked to a second study, of T cells in Graves' hyperthyroidism and ophthalmopathy.

The sequencing used peripheral blood mononuclear cells (PBMCs), collected at new diagnosis, from a patient treated with antithyroid drugs. The receptors stem from a man aged 35 to 55 with Graves disease.

This clonotype was recorded many times. One end of the junction is discordant with germline, which a read error may explain. The chain carries TRBV5-1 and TRBJ2-3; a possible D gene is TRBD2 (6 bases). Germline V gene sequence: CDR1 SGHRS, CDR2 YFSETQ. The CDR3 is made up of 14 amino acids. The CDR3 DNA is TGTGCCAGCAGCTTACCGGGGGGCACAGATACGCAGTATTTT. This encodes CASSLPGGTDTQYF.

In this sample, this clonotype turned up many times. The genes are TRBV11-2 and TRBJ2-5; 8 nucleotides agree with TRBD2. The CDR3 contains 16 residues. CDR1 and CDR2 from the germline V gene are SGHAT and FQNNGV. Germline trimming cut 3 bases from V and 5 bases from J; bases unmatched to any gene: 11. Written as DNA, the CDR3 is TGTGCCAGCAGCTTCGCCTCTAGCGGGCCCTCGGAGACCCAGTACTTC. Amino acids: CASSFASSGPSETQYF.

V gene TRBV2 combines with J gene TRBJ2-1; 9 bases are a match to TRBD2. The end of the DNA aligns better with TRBJ2-5, so the J call may be wrong. In germline, CDR1 is SNHLY, CDR2 FYNNEI. This CDR3 region has 15 residues. The CDR3 bases are TGTGCCAGCAGTGATCTAGCGGGGCACCAAGAGACCCAGTACTTC. Its protein is CASSDLAGHQETQYF.

A few counts support this clonotype. V is TRBV6-5 and J is TRBJ2-7; TRBD1 agrees at 10 bases. The CDR3 is 15 amino acids. The germline CDR1 and CDR2 sequences are MNHEY and SVGAGI. V was clipped by 6 bases and J by 2 bases; unmatched bases: 7. Here the CDR3 DNA reads TGTGCCAGCAGGTACGGACAGGGGGATCCCTACGAGCAGTACTTC. This translates into CASRYGQGDPYEQYF.

This clonotype was detected only a few times. The chain joins TRBV27 to TRBJ2-2, with a possible D match to TRBD1 (5 bases). Trimming stripped 3 bases from V and 4 bases from J, with 9 bases between. The germline V gene has CDR1 MNHEY and CDR2 SMNVEV (reference sequence). The CDR3 is made up of 14 amino acids. CDR3 loop: CASSFDRFTGELFF. The DNA of the CDR3 is TGTGCCAGCAGTTTTGACAGATTCACCGGGGAGCTGTTTTTT.

This clonotype was picked up many times. The rearrangement joins TRBV5-1 to TRBJ2-3; D gene uncertain. In germline, CDR1 is SGHRS, CDR2 YFSETQ. V was clipped by 0 bases and J by 7 bases, with 12 bases between them. This CDR3 is built from 14 residues. The DNA for the CDR3 is TGCGCCAGCAGCTTGGAAACACAAGTGAATACGCAGTATTTT. Translating it yields CASSLETQVNTQYF.

The chain couples TRBV24-1 to TRBJ2-3; D is undetermined. The germline V and J ends were trimmed by 7 bases and 5 bases, with 18 bases remaining between them. The CDR3 is made up of 15 amino acids. The germline V gene encodes CDR1 KGHDR and CDR2 SFDVKD. The CDR3 DNA sequence: TGTGCCACCAGCTCCTCGTGGGGTGGGGAAGATACGCAGTATTTT. The encoded protein is CATSSSWGGEDTQYF.

In this sample, this clonotype turned up a few times. Here the CDR3 DNA reads TGTGCCAGCAGCCCCGCGTGGGCCCCTACCGCAAAACTGTTTTTT. It translates to CASSPAWAPTAKLFF. The chain employs TRBV7-9 and TRBJ1-4, with D unresolved. Germline V gene data show CDR1 as SEHNR and CDR2 as FQNEAQ (reference sequence). The CDR3 is 15 residues long. Deletions cut 5 bases from V and 10 bases from J, with 20 bases between. The complete variable domain, with remaining parts taken from reference TRBV7-9 and TRBJ1-4, reads DTGVSQNPRHKITKRGQNVTFRCDPISEHNRLYWYRQTLGQGPEFLTYFQNEAQLEKSRLLSDRFSAERPKGSFSTLEIQRTEQGDSAMYLCASSPAWAPTAKLFFGSGTQLSVL.

This clonotype was recorded at least ten times. The chain employs TRBV3-1 and TRBJ1-1; perhaps TRBD1 as D (5 bases). V was shortened by 6 bases and J by 2 bases, with 10 bases between the two germline ends. The CDR3 consists of 13 residues. The germline V gene encodes CDR1 LGHDT and CDR2 YNNKEL (reference sequence). This CDR3 reads CASSQTENTEAFF. The CDR3 DNA is TGTGCCAGCAGTCAGACAGAAAACACTGAAGCTTTCTTT.

This clonotype came up many times. The gene calls are TRBV12-3 or TRBV12-4 and TRBJ1-2; D gene uncertain. The CDR3 is made up of 13 amino acids. V shed 5 bases and J shed 5 bases, with 12 bases lying between them. CDR3 nucleotides: TGTGCCAGCAGTCCATCATCTTGGTATGGCTACACCTTC. The encoded protein is CASSPSSWYGYTF.

In regard to this clonotype: A clone one base away is much larger, so this may be a read error. The chain carries TRBV7-8 and TRBJ2-2, with 13 bases identical to TRBD2. CDR1 is SGHVS and CDR2 is FQNEAQ in the germline V gene. This CDR3 is built from 17 residues. This CDR3 is CASRAGTSGANTGELSF. CDR3 bases: TGTGCCAGCAGGGCCGGGACTAGCGGGGCGAACACCGGGGAGCTGTCTTTT.

This clonotype turned up a few times. The chain has TRBV6-2 or TRBV6-3 and TRBJ1-1, with a weak D call TRBD1 (5 bases). Trimming stripped 7 bases from V and 4 bases from J, with 13 bases between. The CDR3 has 13 residues. Per the germline V gene, CDR1 is MNHEY and CDR2 is SVGEGT. The CDR3 DNA is TGTGCCAGCACTATTGGGGGGGTCACTGAAGCTTTCTTT. Residues: CASTIGGVTEAFF.

This clonotype was found a few times. The V and J genes are TRBV12-3 or TRBV12-4 and TRBJ1-6; no reliable D call. The V end lost 5 bases, the J end lost 6 bases, and 11 bases lay between the germline ends. The CDR3 consists of 14 residues. The CDR3 sequence: CASSPDGLNSPLHF. CDR3 in DNA: TGTGCCAGCAGTCCGGACGGACTTAATTCACCCCTCCACTTT.

DNA for the CDR3: TGTGCCAGCAGCTTGCAGAGCAAGCGCTCCTACGAGCAGTACTTC. The encoded protein is CASSLQSKRSYEQYF. The genes are TRBV7-9 and TRBJ2-7; D is uncertain. Trimming stripped 3 bases from V and 0 bases from J, with 12 bases between. CDR1 is SEHNR and CDR2 is FQNEAQ in the germline V gene (reference sequence). The CDR3 spans 15 residues. The variable domain in full, with the rest retrieved from reference TRBV7-9 and TRBJ2-7, is DTGVSQNPRHKITKRGQNVTFRCDPISEHNRLYWYRQTLGQGPEFLTYFQNEAQLEKSRLLSDRFSAERPKGSFSTLEIQRTEQGDSAMYLCASSLQSKRSYEQYFGPGTRLTVT.

This clonotype was picked up a small number of times. V and J are TRBV4-1 and TRBJ2-7; D gene uncertain. Germline values: CDR1 MGHRA, CDR2 YSYEKL. V was shortened by 1 base and J by 0 bases, with 10 bases between the two germline ends. The CDR3 runs 15 residues. This CDR3 reads CASSQVISSSYEQYF. The CDR3 DNA follows: TGCGCCAGCAGCCAAGTAATTAGCAGCTCCTACGAGCAGTACTTC.

This clonotype was recorded a few times. The genes are TRBV20-1 and TRBJ2-1, with 15 bases lining up with TRBD2. The closer fit of TRBJ2-5 to the DNA end suggests the J call may be wrong. The CDR3 is made up of 17 amino acids. Germline V gene sequence: CDR1 DFQATT, CDR2 SNEGSKA (reference sequence). CDR3 sequence (DNA): TGCAGTGCTAGTCCCGGGACTAGCGGGAGGCAGGGGGAGACCCAGTACTTC. Encoded protein: CSASPGTSGRQGETQYF.

With respect to this clonotype: A far larger clone is only one base removed, so a read error is likely. The rearrangement links TRBV11-3 to TRBJ2-7; D perhaps matches TRBD1 (7 bases). CDR1 and CDR2 from the germline V gene are SGHNT and YENEEA. With 5 bases removed from V and 7 bases from J, the gap between germline ends came to 27 bases. The CDR3 loop spans 17 amino acids. The CDR3 nucleotides are TGTGCCAGCAGCGTCCCAGGGGGGATAAGCTCCTACAATGAGCAGTACTTC. Encoded protein: CASSVPGGISSYNEQYF. Combining the CDR3 with reference TRBV11-3 and TRBJ2-7 gives the whole variable domain EAGVVQSPRYKIIEKKQPVAFWCNPISGHNTLYWYLQNLGQGPELLIRYENEEAVDDSQLPKDRFSAERLKGVDSTLKIQPAELGDSAVYLCASSVPGGISSYNEQYFGPGTRLTVT.

The chain employs TRBV6-1 and TRBJ1-2, with D perhaps matching TRBD1 (5 bases). In germline, CDR1 is MNHNS, CDR2 SASEGT. This CDR3 has 14 residues. Trimming removed 2 bases from V and 4 bases from J, with 11 bases in between. CDR3 coding DNA: TGTGCCAGCAGTGAACTAGACAGCCTCTATGGCTACACCTTC. Amino acids: CASSELDSLYGYTF.